The clone carrying this T cell receptor (beta chain) was found many times. First-strand cDNA relied on TRAV- and TRBV-specific primers spanning alpha and beta chains. Both a constant-region primer and a V-primer adapter served to amplify TCRs across 15 to 25 PCR cycles. From the reads, TCRdb called clonotypes with MiXCR, one entry per CDR3 protein. This repertoire shows more than 85,000 distinct CDR3 sequences, under 10% found once; its top ten account for 0.95% to 1.3%. The data are from a study of low-dose radiotherapy and immunotherapy resistance in tumors. About the study: Radiation delivery to Cohort 1 consisted of 0.5 Gy per fraction every 2 weeks, summing to 6.5 Gy. Daily, from cycle 1 day 1 and for four cycles, patients took oral aspirin 300 mg.

Trimming cost V 4 bases and J 2 bases, with 13 bases left between them. The germline V gene encodes CDR1 SGHNT and CDR2 YYREEE (reference sequence). The CDR3 is 14 residues long. Documented time point: before trial treatment. J is TRBJ2-7 and V is TRBV5-4; D might be TRBD1 or TRBD2, each matching 6 bases. Sequencing used PBMCs, obtained before treatment. This sequence originates from a male donor with prostate cancer. CDR3 protein: CASSGRDNPYEQYF. The CDR3, as DNA: TGTGCCAGCAGCGGGCGGGACAATCCCTACGAGCAGTACTTC.